Presented here are 20 T cell receptor beta chains from one specimen sequenced in a study of CD8 T cells in ankylosing spondylitis. A single record per CDR3 protein comes from TCRdb applying MiXCR to the 5' RACE reads. This table has 230,000 or so distinct CDR3 sequences, 18% appearing once. Sample: blood, either unsorted or a sorted T cell fraction (not recorded which). Receptors were obtained from a male donor with ankylosing spondylitis or in good health (not recorded which).

The V gene is TRBV13, the J gene TRBJ2-7; 8 nucleotides line up with TRBD1. In germline, CDR1 is PRHDT, CDR2 FYEKMQ (reference sequence). This CDR3 is 15 amino acids long. V shed 5 bases and J 5 bases; nucleotides not matched to a gene: 11. In nucleotides, the CDR3 is TGTGCCAGCAGCCCGGACAGGGATGATTTCCACGAGCAGTACTTC. Its translation is CASSPDRDDFHEQYF.

The chain joins TRBV27 to TRBJ2-1; 12 bases are shared with TRBD2. Germline assignment: CDR1 MNHEY and CDR2 SMNVEV (reference sequence). Trimming took 5 bases from V and 5 from J; bases not matched to a gene: 7. The CDR3 covers 16 residues. CDR3 nucleotide sequence: TGTGCCAGCAGTAGACTAGCGGGAGAGGTCCACAATGAGCAGTTCTTC. Amino acids: CASSRLAGEVHNEQFF.

The V gene is TRBV12-3 or TRBV12-4, the J gene TRBJ2-7; 9 bases map to TRBD2. This CDR3 contains 14 residues. J lost 6 bases, V lost 6 bases, and 9 bases had no gene match. CDR3 residues: CASSRSGRKGEQYF. The DNA of the CDR3 is TGTGCCAGCAGCCGTAGCGGGAGAAAAGGCGAGCAGTACTTC.

The V gene is TRBV9, the J gene TRBJ2-6; D might be TRBD1 (8 bases). V lost 0 bases and J lost 2, with 12 bases in between. Germline CDR1 is SGDLS and CDR2 is YYNGEE. CDR3 size: 17 residues. This CDR3 is CASSVAQGGTGANVLTF. As DNA, the CDR3 is TGTGCCAGCAGCGTAGCACAGGGGGGGACTGGGGCCAACGTCCTGACTTTC.

The genes are TRBV27 and TRBJ2-1, with D uncertain. V was clipped by 6 bases and J by 8 bases, with 11 bases between them. Germline loops: CDR1 MNHEY, CDR2 SMNVEV (reference sequence). This CDR3 has 12 amino acids. CDR3 nucleotides: TGTGCCAGCAGCCCCCCCAATTATGAGCAGTTCTTC. Encoded protein: CASSPPNYEQFF.

This clonotype was observed a handful of times. CDR3 region: CASSLVYRTGNEQFF. The CDR3 nucleotides are TGCGCCAGCAGCTTGGTTTATAGGACAGGCAATGAGCAGTTCTTC. The chain carries TRBV5-1 and TRBJ2-1, with 7 positions matching TRBD1. Germline assignment: CDR1 SGHRS and CDR2 YFSETQ. The J segment lost 6 bases and the V segment lost 0 bases, leaving 6 bases of the junction unmatched. This CDR3 is built from 15 residues. The whole variable domain, filled in from reference TRBV5-1 and TRBJ2-1, reads KAGVTQTPRYLIKTRGQQVTLSCSPISGHRSVSWYQQTPGQGLQFLFEYFSETQRNKGNFPGRFSGRQFSNSRSEMNVSTLELGDSALYLCASSLVYRTGNEQFFGPGTRLTVL.

This clonotype turned up a few times. The CDR3 is CASRHLGQPQHF. CDR3 DNA sequence: TGTGCCAGCAGGCACCTCGGTCAGCCCCAGCATTTT. The chain has TRBV6-5 and TRBJ1-5, with unresolved D. The CDR3 has 12 amino acids. The V and J ends lost 6 bases and 6 bases respectively, with 9 bases between them. Germline CDR1 reads MNHEY; CDR2 reads SVGAGI.

V and J are TRBV29-1 and TRBJ2-1; maybe TRBD2 (5 bases). Per the germline V gene, CDR1 is SQVTM and CDR2 is ANQGSEA. The V and J ends lost 6 bases and 5 bases respectively, with 14 bases between them. CDR3 length: 13 amino acids. CDR3 sequence: CSVVGATNNEQFF. For the CDR3, the DNA is TGCAGCGTCGTGGGAGCGACTAACAATGAGCAGTTCTTC.

The chain links TRBV7-9 to TRBJ2-5; 9 nucleotides match TRBD2. The CDR3 covers 17 residues. Germline V lookup: CDR1 SEHNR, CDR2 FQNEAQ (reference sequence). Losses at the gene ends were 2 bases for V and 4 bases for J; bases not matched to a gene: 11. CDR3 loop: CASSLPSVSGRSETQYF. The CDR3 region has the DNA TGTGCCAGCAGCTTACCTAGCGTTAGCGGGAGATCAGAGACCCAGTACTTC.

V and J are TRBV29-1 and TRBJ2-5, with D hard to call. The CDR3 loop spans 13 amino acids. CDR1 and CDR2 from the germline V gene are SQVTM and ANQGSEA. V shed 6 bases and J shed 3 bases, with 14 bases lying between them. CDR3 nucleotides: TGCAGCGTGAGAGGTCCCAACGAAGAGACCCAGTACTTC. It translates to CSVRGPNEETQYF.

This clonotype has a handful of counts. The chain's CDR3 is CASSRGRVDTQYF. CDR3 coding DNA: TGTGCCAGCAGTCGCGGGAGAGTAGATACGCAGTATTTT. The chain employs TRBV27 and TRBJ2-3, with 7 nucleotides matching TRBD2. The trim removed 5 bases at V and 5 bases at J, leaving 4 bases unmatched. Germline assignment: CDR1 MNHEY and CDR2 SMNVEV (reference sequence). This CDR3 spans 13 amino acids.

The chain uses TRBV4-1 and TRBJ2-1, with 8 nucleotides matching TRBD2. The CDR3 contains 17 residues. After removal of 4 bases from V and 1 base from J, the junction contained 9 bases not matched to a gene. Germline V gene data show CDR1 as MGHRA and CDR2 as YSYEKL. In nucleotides, the CDR3 is TGCGCCAGCAGCCCCCCCTCGCTAGCGGGTTCCTACAATGAGCAGTTCTTC. As protein: CASSPPSLAGSYNEQFF.

The chain has TRBV7-9 and TRBJ2-5; TRBD2 matches 11 bases. V lost 1 base to trimming and J lost 4 bases; unmatched junction nucleotides: 8. Germline V gene data show CDR1 as SEHNR and CDR2 as FQNEAQ (reference sequence). This CDR3 is built from 17 residues. The CDR3 DNA follows: TGTGCCAGCAGCTTAGGTTTAGCGGGAGGGCCGACAGAGACCCAGTACTTC. This sequence encodes CASSLGLAGGPTETQYF.

The sample holds a few counts of this clonotype. V gene TRBV10-3 combines with J gene TRBJ2-5; D might be TRBD1 (6 bases). The CDR3 is made up of 18 amino acids. V lost 3 bases and J lost 3, with 23 bases in between. Germline CDR1 and CDR2: ENHRY and SYGVKD. The CDR3 DNA follows: TGTGCCATCAGTGAAGGGGGTAGGGGGAATCGGGCGGAAGAGACCCAGTACTTC. Translated, it gives CAISEGGRGNRAEETQYF.

This chain connects TRBV27 to TRBJ2-7; D may match TRBD1 or TRBD2 (6 bases each). The V gene lost 3 bases and the J gene lost 2 bases, with 11 bases spanning the gap. The CDR3 has 14 amino acids. Per the germline V gene, CDR1 is MNHEY and CDR2 is SMNVEV (reference sequence). CDR3 nucleotides: TGTGCCAGCAGTTTGAGGGGGGCGGCCTACGAGCAGTACTTC. Its protein is CASSLRGAAYEQYF.

There are many counts of this clonotype. The chain links TRBV11-2 to TRBJ2-7; either TRBD1 or TRBD2 may fit D (5 bases each). Trimming removed 5 bases from V and 5 bases from J, with 16 bases in between. Germline V lookup: CDR1 SGHAT, CDR2 FQNNGV. This CDR3 has 14 residues. CDR3 loop: CASSVYGGDHEQYF. The CDR3 nucleotides are TGTGCCAGCAGCGTGTATGGGGGAGACCACGAGCAGTACTTC.

The chain uses TRBV29-1 and TRBJ2-2; TRBD1 aligns across 10 bases. V was clipped by 6 bases and J by 6 bases; unmatched bases: 1. Germline CDR1 reads SQVTM; CDR2 reads ANQGSEA. The CDR3 is 12 amino acids. CDR3 amino acids: CSVGQGAGELFF. CDR3 DNA sequence: TGCAGCGTAGGACAGGGGGCCGGGGAGCTGTTTTTT.

The V and J genes are TRBV29-1 and TRBJ2-7; D assignment may be TRBD1 or TRBD2 (5 bases each). The CDR3 is 15 residues long. CDR1 is SQVTM, CDR2 ANQGSEA, per germline. V was pared by 0 bases and J by 1 base, with 13 bases between. CDR3 bases: TGCAGCGTTGAAGACCGGGACGACCCATCCTACGAGCAGTACTTC. Its protein product is CSVEDRDDPSYEQYF.

The genes are TRBV20-1 and TRBJ2-7, with D possibly matching TRBD1 (6 bases). This CDR3 has 15 residues. V shed 0 bases and J shed 3 bases, with 15 bases lying between them. CDR1 and CDR2 (germline): DFQATT, SNEGSKA (reference sequence). CDR3 amino acids: CSARDVKGVFYEQYF. CDR3 nucleotide sequence: TGCAGTGCTAGAGATGTGAAGGGGGTCTTCTACGAGCAGTACTTC.

This clonotype was detected only a few times. The chain has TRBV20-1 and TRBJ2-7, with D tentatively TRBD1 (5 bases). The V gene's germline CDR1 is DFQATT and CDR2 SNEGSKA (reference sequence). The CDR3 contains 13 residues. V lost 1 base to trimming and J lost 4 bases, with 11 bases between them. The CDR3 DNA sequence: TGCAGTGCTAGAGGGGGCATTTGGTACGAGCAGTACTTC. Its protein product is CSARGGIWYEQYF.